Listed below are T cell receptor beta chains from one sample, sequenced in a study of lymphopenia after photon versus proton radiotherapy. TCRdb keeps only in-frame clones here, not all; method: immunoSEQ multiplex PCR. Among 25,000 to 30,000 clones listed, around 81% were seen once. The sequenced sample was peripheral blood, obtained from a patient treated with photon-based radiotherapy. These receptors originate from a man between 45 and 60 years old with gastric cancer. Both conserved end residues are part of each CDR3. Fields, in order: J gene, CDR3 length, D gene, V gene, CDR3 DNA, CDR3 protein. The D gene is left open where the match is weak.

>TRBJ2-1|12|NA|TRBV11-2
TGTGCCAGCAGCTCCGCGGGTATTGAGCAGTTCTTC
CASSSAGIEQFF
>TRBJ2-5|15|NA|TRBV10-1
TGCGCCAGCAGCCGAGGGGACGGCCTGTTGGGGACCCAGTACTTC
CASSRGDGLLGTQYF
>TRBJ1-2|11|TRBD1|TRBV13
TGTGCCAGCGGAGCAGGGGGGGGCTACACCTTC
CASGAGGGYTF
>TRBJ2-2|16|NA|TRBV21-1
TGTGCCAGCAGCAAATTTCCGGACATCGTAACCGGGGAGCTGTTTTTT
CASSKFPDIVTGELFF
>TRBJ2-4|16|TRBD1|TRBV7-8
TGTGCCAGCAGCTTAGGTGGGACAGGGACTAACAACATTCAGTACTTC
CASSLGGTGTNNIQYF
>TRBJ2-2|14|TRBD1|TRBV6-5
TGTGCCAGCAGCCGGGACAGATCGACCGGGGAGCTGTTTTTT
CASSRDRSTGELFF
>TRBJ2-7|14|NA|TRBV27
TGTGCCAGCAGTTTAGGTCAAAAGGCGTACGAGCAGTACTTC
CASSLGQKAYEQYF
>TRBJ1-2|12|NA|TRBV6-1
TGTGCCAGCAGTGAAACGGCGCGCGGCTACACCTTC
CASSETARGYTF
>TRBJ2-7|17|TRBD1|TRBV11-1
TGTGCCAGCAGCTCGCTAACCGGACAGGGGAGCTCCTACGAGCAGTACTTC
CASSSLTGQGSSYEQYF
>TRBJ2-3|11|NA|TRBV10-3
TGTGCCATCAGTGACCTAGATACGCAGTATTTT
CAISDLDTQYF
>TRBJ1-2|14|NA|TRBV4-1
TGCGCCAGCAGCCAAACAGGGCTGGACTATGGCTACACCTTC
CASSQTGLDYGYTF
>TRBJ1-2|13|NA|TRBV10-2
TGCGCCAGCAGTGAGACACCCTCGGGGGGCTACACCTTC
CASSETPSGGYTF
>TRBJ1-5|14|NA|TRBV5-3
TGTGCCAGAAGCTTCAGGGGTGATCCGTGGCCCCAGCATTTT
CARSFRGDPWPQHF
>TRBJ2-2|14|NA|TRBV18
TGTGCCAGCTCACCACAGGGAGACACCGGGGAGCTGTTTTTT
CASSPQGDTGELFF
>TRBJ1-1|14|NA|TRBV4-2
TGTGCCAGCAGCCAAGACGGGGACTACACTGAAGCTTTCTTT
CASSQDGDYTEAFF
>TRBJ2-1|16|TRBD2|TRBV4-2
TGTGCCAGCAGCCAAGTCTCAGGCGGGGGGGTCAATGAGCAGTTCTTC
CASSQVSGGGVNEQFF